The rows below give T cell receptor beta chains drawn from one sample of a study of cytotoxic CD8 clonotypes in ibrutinib-treated CLL. Libraries were prepared by immunoSEQ multiplex PCR; TCRdb keeps only in-frame clonotypes and omits some of them. This sample has around 70,000 clones, with 90% found just once. The source material was PBMCs, sampled after 12 months of ibrutinib treatment. These receptors all come from a human donor with chronic lymphocytic leukemia. The CDR3 runs from the conserved cysteine through the conserved F or W. A D gene is named only where the DNA matches it firmly. Clone sizes are given selectively: once, few, many, or a class where the clone is expanded.

V	size	length	D	J	CDR3	DNA
TRBV6-5	NA	14	TRBD1	TRBJ2-7	CASRPWDRTYEQYF	TGTGCCAGCAGGCCCTGGGACAGGACCTACGAGCAGTACTTC
TRBV5-1	NA	16	NA	TRBJ1-5	CASSPIGGESNQPQHF	TGCGCCAGCAGCCCCATTGGTGGAGAGAGCAATCAGCCCCAGCATTTT
TRBV5-5	NA	13	NA	TRBJ1-1	CASSSQVWAEAFF	TGTGCCAGCAGCTCACAGGTGTGGGCAGAAGCTTTCTTT
TRBV30	NA	15	TRBD1	TRBJ2-2	CAWSPGTVRTGELFF	TGTGCCTGGAGTCCCGGGACAGTCCGAACCGGGGAGCTGTTTTTT
TRBV11-2	NA	15	NA	TRBJ2-7	CASSLSRGGNYEQYF	TGTGCCAGCAGCTTAAGTCGGGGCGGGAATTACGAGCAGTACTTC
TRBV4-1	NA	14	NA	TRBJ2-7	CASSQPTRSYEQYF	TGCGCCAGCAGCCAGCCGACAAGGAGCTACGAGCAGTACTTC
TRBV5-4	NA	13	NA	TRBJ1-1	CASKAGEPTEAFF	TGTGCCAGCAAGGCAGGGGAGCCCACTGAAGCTTTCTTT
TRBV11-2	NA	17	TRBD2	TRBJ2-5	CASSWGTSGAIEETQYF	TGTGCCAGCAGCTGGGGGACTAGCGGAGCTATAGAAGAGACCCAGTACTTC
TRBV29-1	once	12	NA	TRBJ2-3	CSVEHHANTQYF	TGCAGCGTTGAACACCACGCTAATACGCAGTATTTT
TRBV6-6	NA	15	TRBD1	TRBJ2-1	CASSFLGQGDNEQFF	TGTGCCAGCAGTTTTCTGGGACAGGGGGACAATGAGCAGTTCTTC
TRBV6-4	NA	14	NA	TRBJ2-2	CASSQDRYTGELFF	TGTGCCAGCAGTCAGGACAGATACACCGGGGAGCTGTTTTTT
TRBV19	NA	16	TRBD1	TRBJ2-5	CASSSRTGASQETQYF	TGTGCCAGTAGTTCCCGGACAGGGGCCTCCCAAGAGACCCAGTACTTC
TRBV10-1	NA	18	TRBD2	TRBJ2-3	CASSEGSGREGLTDTQYF	TGCGCCAGCAGTGAAGGGTCCGGGCGGGAGGGCCTAACAGATACGCAGTATTTT
TRBV29-1	NA	13	NA	TRBJ2-5	CSVDTTRQETQYF	TGCAGCGTGGACACCACCAGACAAGAGACCCAGTACTTC
TRBV11-2	NA	12	NA	TRBJ2-1	CASSSWGDEQFF	TGTGCCAGCAGCTCGTGGGGGGATGAGCAGTTCTTC
TRBV7-3	NA	18	NA	TRBJ1-2	CASSLFFSGGGPNYGYTF	TGTGCCAGCAGCTTATTTTTCTCGGGCGGGGGGCCCAACTATGGCTACACCTTC
TRBV5-1	NA	15	NA	TRBJ1-1	CASSSYAGRNTEAFF	TGCGCCAGCAGCTCGTACGCAGGGCGGAACACTGAAGCTTTCTTT
TRBV5-1	NA	13	NA	TRBJ2-3	CASSLSSTDTQYF	TGCGCCAGCAGCTTGTCTTCCACAGATACGCAGTATTTT
TRBV19	NA	13	NA	TRBJ2-3	CASSVGPADTQYF	TGTGCCAGTAGTGTGGGTCCGGCAGATACGCAGTATTTT
TRBV11-2	NA	14	NA	TRBJ1-5	CASSPGAGNQPQHF	TGTGCCAGCAGCCCGGGCGCCGGCAATCAGCCCCAGCATTTT
TRBV28	few	16	TRBD1	TRBJ2-7	CASSPPGQLNSYEQYF	TGTGCCAGCAGTCCCCCGGGACAGCTTAACTCCTACGAGCAGTACTTC
TRBV30	NA	15	TRBD2	TRBJ2-1	CAWSRGAGAPDLQFF	TGTGCCTGGAGTCGGGGAGCGGGAGCCCCAGACTTGCAGTTCTTC
TRBV2	few	16	NA	TRBJ2-3	CASTRAALGYADTQYF	TGTGCCAGCACTCGCGCGGCTCTTGGTTACGCAGATACGCAGTATTTT
TRBV19	NA	16	TRBD2	TRBJ2-2	CASSIRTSGRSGELFF	TGTGCCAGTAGTATCCGGACTAGCGGGAGGTCCGGGGAGCTGTTTTTT
TRBV2	NA	16	NA	TRBJ2-3	CASRPISGPSTDTQYF	TGTGCCAGCAGACCAATTAGCGGTCCTAGCACAGATACGCAGTATTTT
TRBV10-3	NA	15	NA	TRBJ1-4	CAISESVGTNEKLFF	TGTGCCATCAGTGAGTCTGTAGGGACTAATGAAAAACTGTTTTTT
TRBV30	few	18	TRBD2	TRBJ2-1	CAWTRPGLAGGSYNEQFF	TGTGCCTGGACCCGGCCGGGACTAGCGGGGGGCTCCTACAATGAGCAGTTCTTC
TRBV7-2	NA	14	NA	TRBJ2-2	CASSLVGGTGELFF	TGTGCCAGCAGCTTAGTAGGGGGCACCGGGGAGCTGTTTTTT
TRBV27	NA	16	TRBD1	TRBJ2-2	CASSARDRGLAGELFF	TGTGCCAGCAGTGCCCGGGACAGGGGGCTTGCCGGGGAGCTGTTTTTT
TRBV21-1	NA	14	NA	TRBJ2-3	CASRTGTSTDTQYF	TGTGCCAGCAGAACCGGGACTAGCACAGATACGCAGTATTTT
TRBV30	NA	15	TRBD1	TRBJ1-2	CARVGGEGTVYGYTF	TGTGCCCGGGTAGGTGGCGAAGGGACAGTCTATGGCTACACCTTC
TRBV6-5	NA	15	TRBD1	TRBJ2-7	CASSSQGADDYEQYF	TGTGCCAGCAGTTCCCAGGGGGCAGACGACTACGAGCAGTACTTC
TRBV7-2	NA	15	NA	TRBJ2-1	CASNRPGPNYNEQFF	TGTGCCAGCAACCGACCGGGACCTAACTACAATGAGCAGTTCTTC
TRBV28	NA	13	NA	TRBJ1-4	CASSPRVWEKLFF	TGTGCCAGCAGTCCCAGGGTATGGGAAAAACTGTTTTTT
TRBV7-9	NA	14	NA	TRBJ1-1	CASRRGTTDTEAFF	TGTGCCAGCAGACGAGGAACAACAGACACTGAAGCTTTCTTT
TRBV29-1	NA	14	NA	TRBJ2-3	CSVYTGWEADTQYF	TGCAGCGTTTATACAGGGTGGGAGGCAGATACGCAGTATTTT
TRBV2	NA	13	TRBD1	TRBJ1-4	CASRDRAGEKLFF	TGTGCCAGCCGGGACAGGGCTGGTGAAAAACTGTTTTTT
TRBV18	NA	16	NA	TRBJ1-1	CASSPPGREGSGEAFF	TGTGCCAGCTCACCACCGGGTAGGGAAGGGTCGGGTGAAGCTTTCTTT
TRBV19	NA	16	TRBD2	TRBJ2-1	CASSSHLAGASNEQFF	TGTGCCAGTAGCTCCCATCTAGCGGGAGCGAGCAATGAGCAGTTCTTC
TRBV4-1	few	15	NA	TRBJ1-4	CASSQGYRVNEKLFF	TGCGCCAGCAGCCAAGGGTACAGGGTAAATGAAAAACTGTTTTTT
TRBV2	few	14	TRBD1	TRBJ2-7	CASRGTVIGHEQYF	TGTGCCAGCAGAGGGACAGTAATCGGCCACGAGCAGTACTTC
TRBV5-1	NA	14	NA	TRBJ1-2	CATAELGTNYGYTF	TGCGCCACCGCGGAACTCGGCACTAACTATGGCTACACCTTC
TRBV18	NA	17	NA	TRBJ2-7	CASSPVRGSFITHEQYF	TGTGCCAGCTCACCGGTCCGGGGGAGTTTTATTACCCACGAGCAGTACTTC
TRBV5-6	once	15	NA	TRBJ2-7	CASSPYGDGSYEQYF	TGTGCCAGCAGCCCCTACGGGGACGGGAGCTACGAGCAGTACTTC
TRBV5-1	NA	15	NA	TRBJ2-5	CASSSPQLAQETQYF	TGCGCCAGCAGCTCGCCCCAACTAGCACAGGAGACCCAGTACTTC
TRBV5-1	NA	13	NA	TRBJ1-5	CASSLDSNQPQHF	TGCGCCAGCAGCTTGGATAGCAATCAGCCCCAGCATTTT
TRBV18	NA	14	TRBD1	TRBJ1-2	CASSPGQGEVGYTF	TGTGCCAGCTCACCCGGACAGGGGGAAGTAGGCTACACCTTC
TRBV5-1	NA	14	TRBD2	TRBJ2-2	CASSQPGGAGELFF	TGCGCCAGCAGCCAACCTGGGGGGGCCGGGGAGCTGTTTTTT
TRBV9	NA	16	NA	TRBJ2-3	CASSVDGTPEADTQYF	TGTGCCAGCAGCGTAGATGGGACCCCGGAGGCAGATACGCAGTATTTT
TRBV5-1	NA	14	TRBD1	TRBJ1-2	CASSLGQGGGGYTF	TGCGCCAGCAGTCTGGGACAGGGGGGCGGTGGCTACACCTTC
TRBV2	NA	14	NA	TRBJ1-1	CASSEYSVNTEAFF	TGTGCCAGCAGTGAATACAGCGTGAACACTGAAGCTTTCTTT
TRBV19	NA	13	NA	TRBJ1-1	CASSIGGYTEAFF	TGTGCCAGTAGTATAGGAGGGTACACTGAAGCTTTCTTT
TRBV5-4	NA	15	NA	TRBJ2-7	CASSFRSGLRYEQYF	TGTGCCAGCAGCTTTCGGTCCGGGCTAAGGTACGAGCAGTACTTC
TRBV28	few	14	NA	TRBJ1-2	CASRLLGLFSVYTF	TGTGCCAGCAGGCTCTTGGGGTTGTTTAGTGTCTACACCTTC
TRBV7-2	NA	13	NA	TRBJ2-5	CASSPGGYKTQYF	TGTGCCAGCAGCCCGGGCGGTTACAAGACCCAGTACTTC